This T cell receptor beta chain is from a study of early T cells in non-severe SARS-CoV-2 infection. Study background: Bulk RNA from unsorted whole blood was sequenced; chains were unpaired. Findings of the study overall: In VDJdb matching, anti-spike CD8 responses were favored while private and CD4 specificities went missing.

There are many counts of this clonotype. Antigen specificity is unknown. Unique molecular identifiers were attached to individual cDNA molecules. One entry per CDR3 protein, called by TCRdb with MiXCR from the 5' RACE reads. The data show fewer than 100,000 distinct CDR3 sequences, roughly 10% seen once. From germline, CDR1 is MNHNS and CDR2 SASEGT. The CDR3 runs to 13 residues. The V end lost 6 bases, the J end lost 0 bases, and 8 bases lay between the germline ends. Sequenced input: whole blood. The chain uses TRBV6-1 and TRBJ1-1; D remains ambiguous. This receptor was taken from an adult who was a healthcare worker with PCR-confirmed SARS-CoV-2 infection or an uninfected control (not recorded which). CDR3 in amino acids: CASSYTLNTEAFF. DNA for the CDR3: TGTGCCAGCAGCTACACCTTGAACACTGAAGCTTTCTTT.